This T cell receptor (beta chain) was sequenced in a study of blood T cell repertoires in COVID-19. The length of the CDR3 is 14 residues. V was trimmed by 11 bases and J by 0 bases, leaving 15 bases between them. Germline assignment: CDR1 WSHSY and CDR2 SAAADI. Method: immunoSEQ multiplex PCR; TCRdb's copy keeps in-frame clones and lacks some. This table has 200,000 to 250,000 clones, roughly 80% appearing once. Sequenced: PBMCs or T cells enriched from blood (not recorded which). The sequence came from a woman in her thirties or forties with acute COVID-19. The gene calls are TRBV10-2 and TRBJ2-3, with TRBD2 as a possible D gene (6 bases). The CDR3 DNA reads as TGCGCCGCGGGGCTAGCGACTAGCACAGATACGCAGTATTTT. Amino acids: CAAGLATSTDTQYF.